This T cell receptor beta chain was captured by sequencing in a study of Ad26.COV2.S vaccination and SARS-CoV-2 variants. Method: immunoSEQ multiplex PCR; TCRdb's copy keeps in-frame clones and lacks some. The sample consists of 300,000 to 400,000 clones, around 84% of them appearing once. In this sample, this clone turned up once. Regarding treatment: roughly 20 received Ad26.COV2.S at low or high dose, single or two shots; about 5 received placebo; per-sample allocation not given. On day 63 after the first injection, vaccine and placebo recipients gave samples. Participants' vaccine, an Ad26 vector, delivered Wuhan-strain SARS-CoV-2 spike. CDR1 is GTSNPN and CDR2 is SVGIG in the germline V gene (reference sequence). This CDR3 has 15 amino acids. Unmatched junction bases numbered 12, after V lost 4 bases and J lost 4 bases.

V gene TRBV30 combines with J gene TRBJ1-2, with 7 bases fitting TRBD1. This material consisted of peripheral blood, taken in a trial of Ad26.COV2.S vaccine versus placebo. This TCR came from a person between 18 and 59 years old who received the Ad26.COV2.S COVID-19 vaccine or a placebo. This CDR3 reads CAWTLGWTGIYGYTF. Here the CDR3 DNA reads TGTGCCTGGACCCTTGGGTGGACAGGTATCTATGGCTACACCTTC.